The text below deals with one TCR beta chain. This clonotype was counted ten times or more. Its antigen is still unknown. Base qualities are not at hand, and no much larger clone is one base apart. The data derive from a study of CD8 T cells in ankylosing spondylitis (dated by TCRdb to the late 2010s). Describing the broader study: To find TCR variants linked to disease, the study profiled T cell receptor beta repertoires in ankylosing spondylitis patients and healthy donors. Peripheral blood was sampled, and synovial fluid was additionally collected from ankylosing spondylitis patients. The full study cohort comprised 25 ankylosing spondylitis patients and 85 to 120 healthy donors. Summary of the overall study and its limitations: Some motif variants were previously reported in synovial fluid and blood of reactive arthritis patients, suggesting common disease-initiation mechanisms. The disease-linked clones had a CD8+ phenotype and were found at relatively low frequencies in peripheral blood. Blood from ankylosing spondylitis patients appeared to be characterized by a TCR beta motif made up of fewer than ten highly homologous amino acid variants. According to the report, matched synovial fluid samples from ankylosing spondylitis patients were significantly enriched for the disease-linked clones.

The instrument was an Illumina HiSeq 2500. Quantitative 5'-RACE with molecular barcodes was used to prepare TCR beta libraries. In the paper's pipeline: A new computational method based on a probabilistic model of VDJ rearrangement was used to identify disease-linked TCR variants. TCRdb trimmed the raw reads at Q25, called clones with MiXCR and kept productive beta chains. Entries are consolidated by CDR3 protein sequence, retaining the most common genes and DNA. It is TCRdb's table, rather than the study itself, that gives the V and J calls and clone size. This sample holds a few hundred thousand distinct CDR3 sequences; about 19% were observed only once. The ten largest clones take up less than 9.5% of the sample. Cut back by 5 bases and 3 bases, the V and J ends lie 23 bases apart. Measured from the cysteine to the phenylalanine, the CDR3 is 18 residues long. Only the CDR3 portion is preserved as DNA: 54 bases, with reading frame beginning at the first base. The germline V gene gives CDR1 as SNHLY and CDR2 as FYNNEI.

The chain is made from TRBV2 and TRBJ1-5; TRBD1 is a weak D gene call, 6 bases matching. The sequenced sample consisted of blood, either unsorted or a sorted T cell fraction (not recorded which). The TCR was taken from a male donor with ankylosing spondylitis or in good health (not recorded which). The CDR3 corresponds to CASSPGTREDLTNQPQHF. Read as DNA, the sequence is TGTGCCAGCAGTCCCGGGACAAGGGAGGATTTAACCAATCAGCCCCAGCATTTT.